The 26 T cell receptor beta chains presented below share a single source sample, sequenced in a study of blood T cells in healthy people across ages. The use of a sample-barcoded 5' primer and a J-beta primer mix characterized a second PCR of roughly 7 to 12 cycles. TCRdb re-derived calls from the 5' RACE reads in MiXCR, one entry per CDR3 protein. The data contain hundreds of thousands of distinct CDR3 sequences, under 50% of them singletons. The source material was blood. These receptors came from a man aged 25-45 years in good health.

This clonotype was recorded once. The chain carries TRBV29-1 and TRBJ2-7; 8 positions match TRBD1. The CDR3 is 13 amino acids. From germline, CDR1 is SQVTM and CDR2 ANQGSEA. V was pared by 5 bases and J by 3 bases, with 6 bases of the junction left unmatched. CDR3 protein: CSVQGAGFYEQYF. As DNA, the CDR3 is TGCAGCGTTCAGGGGGCAGGGTTCTACGAGCAGTACTTC.

The rearrangement uses TRBV6-2 or TRBV6-3 and TRBJ2-5; D remains ambiguous. The germline V and J ends were trimmed by 2 bases and 4 bases, with 20 bases remaining between them. Germline CDR1 MNHEY, CDR2 SVGEGT. The CDR3 contains 17 residues. CDR3 sequence: CASSYQWDEGLVETQYF. The CDR3 bases are TGTGCCAGCAGTTACCAGTGGGATGAAGGCTTGGTAGAGACCCAGTACTTC.

The table lists this clonotype with many counts. This sequence joins TRBV7-9 and TRBJ1-6, with a tentative D call TRBD1 (5 bases). Germline V gene sequence: CDR1 SEHNR, CDR2 FQNEAQ (reference sequence). CDR3 length equals 15 residues. The V end lost 1 base, the J end lost 7 bases, and 11 bases lay between the germline ends. The CDR3 protein is CASSLGGPSNSPLHF. The CDR3 DNA reads as TGTGCCAGCAGCTTAGGGGGACCGTCAAATTCACCCCTCCACTTT.

The table lists this clonotype with a few counts. The chain joins TRBV6-1 to TRBJ1-2, with D perhaps matching TRBD1 (5 bases). The CDR3 has 13 amino acids. Germline V CDR1 and CDR2: MNHNS, SASEGT. V dropped 6 bases and J dropped 4 bases, with 12 bases sitting between them. The CDR3 DNA reads as TGTGCCAGCAGCCGGGACGGTACCTATGGCTACACCTTC. Amino acid sequence: CASSRDGTYGYTF.

The V call is TRBV23-1, the J call TRBJ1-5, with D uncertain. TRBV23-1 is flagged as an ORF with uncertain function. The CDR3 runs 12 residues. With 2 bases removed from V and 6 bases from J, the gap between germline ends came to 5 bases. CDR3 nucleotide sequence: TGCGCCAGCAGTCAACAGGTTCAGCCCCAGCATTTT. Translated: CASSQQVQPQHF.

V is TRBV3-1 and J is TRBJ2-4; possible D gene TRBD1, 6 bases. Germline CDR1 is LGHDT and CDR2 is YNNKEL (reference sequence). The CDR3 loop spans 17 amino acids. Trimming shortened V by 3 bases and J by 1 base, and 16 bases separated the two germline ends. The CDR3 DNA reads as TGTGCCAGCAGCCAGGGCAGGGGACGTGGGGCCAAAAACATTCAGTACTTC. Translated: CASSQGRGRGAKNIQYF. Filled out from reference TRBV3-1 and TRBJ2-4, the complete variable domain reads DTAVSQTPKYLVTQMGNDKSIKCEQNLGHDTMYWYKQDSKKFLKIMFSYNNKELIINETVPNRFSPKSPDKAHLNLHINSLELGDSAVYFCASSQGRGRGAKNIQYFGAGTRLSVL.

This clonotype was seen a few times. CDR3 bases: TGCGCCAGCAGCCAAGAGAAGCGGGGGGGCCGGCATGAGCAGTTCTTC. Translating gives CASSQEKRGGRHEQFF. The gene calls are TRBV4-1 and TRBJ2-1, with 10 bases matching TRBD2. The CDR3 sequence is 16 residues long. Germline V gene sequence: CDR1 MGHRA, CDR2 YSYEKL. Germline trimming cut 0 bases from V and 8 bases from J; bases unmatched to any gene: 7.

The rearrangement links TRBV7-9 to TRBJ1-1; no definite D call. Germline V lookup: CDR1 SEHNR, CDR2 FQNEAQ (reference sequence). The CDR3 consists of 13 residues. V lost 4 bases, J lost 5 bases, and 11 bases lay in between. The CDR3 protein is CASSSVEGTEAFF. DNA for the CDR3: TGTGCCAGCAGCTCTGTGGAGGGTACTGAAGCTTTCTTT.

This clonotype has only a few counts. This chain links TRBV12-3 or TRBV12-4 with TRBJ1-6, with D perhaps matching TRBD1 (5 bases). V was clipped by 5 bases and J by 8 bases, with 16 bases between them. CDR3 length: 15 residues. Here the CDR3 reads CASSTAQEGYSPLHF. The DNA for the CDR3 is TGTGCCAGCAGTACAGCACAGGAAGGCTATTCACCCCTCCACTTT.

This clonotype was observed a handful of times. This chain uses TRBV27 with TRBJ1-2; 10 positions match TRBD1. Per the germline V gene, CDR1 is MNHEY and CDR2 is SMNVEV (reference sequence). Losses at the gene ends were 5 bases for V and 4 bases for J; bases not matched to a gene: 7. CDR3 length equals 15 residues. The CDR3 nucleotides are TGTGCCAGCAGTCCCACCGGGACAGGGGTCTATGGCTACACCTTC. Its protein product is CASSPTGTGVYGYTF.

This chain connects TRBV20-1 to TRBJ1-6; the D gene is possibly TRBD1 (5 bases). Germline CDR1 reads DFQATT; CDR2 reads SNEGSKA (reference sequence). The CDR3 sequence is 16 residues long. The germline V and J ends were trimmed by 3 bases and 0 bases, with 12 bases remaining between them. CDR3 nucleotide sequence: TGCAGTGCTAGGGAGGGGACCAGCTCCTATAATTCACCCCTCCACTTT. This encodes CSAREGTSSYNSPLHF.

The chain employs TRBV29-1 and TRBJ2-3; perhaps D is TRBD1 or TRBD2 (6 bases each). Trimming stripped 7 bases from V and 0 bases from J, with 14 bases between. CDR1 and CDR2 from the germline V gene are SQVTM and ANQGSEA. This CDR3 contains 14 residues. This CDR3 reads CSEGGSGSTDTQYF. The CDR3 nucleotides read TGCAGCGAAGGGGGTAGCGGTAGCACAGATACGCAGTATTTT.

The V call is TRBV12-3 or TRBV12-4, the J call TRBJ2-5, with D unclear. Between the trimmed V and J ends, which lost 6 bases and 4 bases, there was a span of 6 bases. CDR3 size: 11 residues. CDR3: CASSTIETQYF. The CDR3 bases are TGTGCCAGCAGCACGATAGAGACCCAGTACTTC.

This sequence joins TRBV4-2 and TRBJ2-1; 7 positions match TRBD1. Germline CDR1 reads LGHNA; CDR2 reads YNFKEQ. The CDR3 totals 14 residues. The V segment lost 1 base and the J segment 6 bases; nucleotides outside the gene matches: 3. CDR3 protein: CASSQGTGSNEQFF. The CDR3, as DNA: TGTGCCAGCAGCCAAGGGACAGGTAGCAATGAGCAGTTCTTC.

This clonotype has only a few counts. The chain employs TRBV4-1 and TRBJ2-1, with TRBD2 matching 7 bases. The CDR3 covers 15 residues. Germline lookup yields CDR1 MGHRA and CDR2 YSYEKL. V dropped 1 base and J dropped 9; count of bases not matched to a gene: 9. The CDR3 region has the DNA TGCGCCAGCAGCCAAGCTGGACTAGGGTTGGGTGAGCAGTTCTTC. Translating gives CASSQAGLGLGEQFF.

V and J are TRBV6-2 or TRBV6-3 and TRBJ2-1, with D perhaps TRBD1 (6 bases). V gave up 5 bases and J gave up 0 bases, with 14 bases separating them. Germline V gene sequence: CDR1 MNHEY, CDR2 SVGEGT. The CDR3 has 16 amino acids. The CDR3 region is CASSKDRTLSYNEQFF. The CDR3 nucleotides are TGTGCCAGCAGTAAGGACAGAACCCTCTCCTACAATGAGCAGTTCTTC.

This clonotype appeared once. The germline gene is not matched at one end of the junction; a read error may be the cause. The chain couples TRBV25-1 to TRBJ2-2; perhaps TRBD2 as D (6 bases). Germline loops: CDR1 MGHDK, CDR2 SYGVNS. This CDR3 comprises 12 residues. CDR3 coding DNA: TGTGCCCTGGAACGGGGTACCGGGGGGCTGTTTTTT. It codes for CALERGTGGLFF.

The chain carries TRBV20-1 and TRBJ2-4; D is ambiguous. The germline V gene has CDR1 DFQATT and CDR2 SNEGSKA (reference sequence). This CDR3 region has 12 residues. The V and J ends lost 5 bases and 7 bases respectively, with 12 bases between them. CDR3 nucleotides: TGCAGTGCTCGGACCCTGAAGAACATTCAGTACTTC. It translates to CSARTLKNIQYF.

This rearrangement joins TRBV20-1 to TRBJ1-2, with 7 bases identical to TRBD1. Germline V gene lookup returns CDR1 DFQATT and CDR2 SNEGSKA (reference sequence). V shed 4 bases and J 4 bases; nucleotides not matched to a gene: 9. The CDR3 totals 14 residues. The CDR3 sequence: CSANPGGPTYGYTF. DNA for the CDR3: TGCAGTGCTAACCCAGGGGGACCAACCTATGGCTACACCTTC.

The gene calls are TRBV18 and TRBJ2-3, with a possible D match to TRBD2 (5 bases). The germline V gene encodes CDR1 KGHSH and CDR2 LQKENI. This CDR3 comprises 14 residues. Trimming took off 3 bases at V and 2 bases at J, with 9 bases between the two ends. The CDR3 nucleotides read TGTGCCAGCTCACCGCTGGACTTCACAGATACGCAGTATTTT. Protein sequence: CASSPLDFTDTQYF.

This chain connects TRBV4-3 to TRBJ1-4; TRBD1 is a possible D gene (6 bases). There are 15 residues in the CDR3. Germline V gives CDR1 LGHNA, CDR2 YSLEER. V was cut by 0 bases and J by 7 bases, with 12 bases left in between. The CDR3 coding sequence is TGCGCCAGCAGCCAAGAGGCAGGGGAGGGTGAAAAACTGTTTTTT. Its translation: CASSQEAGEGEKLFF.

The chain couples TRBV6-2 or TRBV6-3 to TRBJ2-1; D ambiguous. This CDR3 is built from 17 residues. The V and J ends lost 1 base and 0 bases respectively, with 13 bases between them. CDR1 and CDR2 (germline): MNHEY, SVGEGT. CDR3 loop: CASSYLSAQSSYNEQFF. The CDR3 coding sequence is TGTGCCAGCAGTTACTTGTCAGCTCAGAGCTCCTACAATGAGCAGTTCTTC.

The rearrangement uses TRBV6-5 and TRBJ1-2; D gene unclear. The germline V gene encodes CDR1 MNHEY and CDR2 SVGAGI. V lost 5 bases to trimming and J lost 4 bases, with 11 bases between them. This CDR3 region has 13 residues. CDR3 residues: CASSDTLGYGYTF. CDR3 DNA: TGTGCCAGCAGTGACACCCTTGGCTATGGCTACACCTTC.

The chain carries TRBV9 and TRBJ2-1; 10 bases match TRBD2. The J segment lost 7 bases and the V segment lost 2 bases, leaving 6 bases of the junction unmatched. Germline V gene sequence: CDR1 SGDLS, CDR2 YYNGEE. This CDR3 spans 15 amino acids. The CDR3 loop is CASSVSAGGWNEQFF. CDR3 coding DNA: TGTGCCAGCAGCGTGTCAGCGGGGGGGTGGAATGAGCAGTTCTTC.

On this clonotype itself: Mismatch with germline at one junction end may stem from a read error. CDR3 nucleotides: TGTGCCATCAGGGAGTCGGGAGAGACCCAGTACTTC. It yields the protein CAIRESGETQYF. The chain couples TRBV10-3 to TRBJ2-5, with unresolved D. This CDR3 is 12 amino acids long. Germline CDR1 ENHRY, CDR2 SYGVKD.

J is TRBJ2-7 and V is TRBV7-3; TRBD1 agrees at 7 bases. The CDR3 sequence is 15 residues long. J was trimmed by 1 base and V by 5 bases; bases with no gene match: 8. Germline V lookup: CDR1 SGHTA, CDR2 FQGTGA. The CDR3 protein is CASSKTGTASYEQYF. Here the CDR3 DNA reads TGTGCCAGCAGCAAAACCGGGACAGCATCCTACGAGCAGTACTTC.